These 5 T cell receptor beta chains originate from one sample sequenced in a study of T-cell reconstitution after alpha-beta-depleted transplantation in children. The TCRbeta library incorporated unique molecular identifiers. TCRdb passed the PCR reads through MiXCR, listing each CDR3 protein once. The sample includes some 200,000 distinct CDR3 sequences, approximately 8.4% seen only once; the top ten take roughly 36%. Material: PBMCs, mostly from graft donor cells, obtained 360 days after TCRalphabeta/CD19-depleted stem cell transplant. All receptors come from a male patient aged 2 to 10 who had a stem cell transplant for acute myeloid leukemia, so the T cells may come from the graft donor.

This clonotype showed up many times. CDR3 amino acids: CASSKEGPGSGNTIYF. CDR3 coding DNA: TGTGCCAGCAGCAAAGAGGGGCCCGGCTCTGGAAACACCATATATTTT. This chain uses TRBV21-1 with TRBJ1-3. TRBV21-1 is annotated as a pseudogene. This CDR3 region has 16 residues.

In this sample, this clonotype turned up many times. The rearrangement links TRBV10-3 to TRBJ1-1; D is ambiguous. The CDR3 is 15 residues long. Per germline, CDR1 ENHRY and CDR2 SYGVKD. V was pared by 2 bases and J by 1 base, with 11 bases between. CDR3 amino acids: CAISEAGRRNTEAFF. The DNA for the CDR3 is TGTGCCATCAGTGAGGCCGGTAGGAGGAACACTGAAGCTTTCTTT.

V gene TRBV7-2 combines with J gene TRBJ1-1; D ambiguous. V was cut by 4 bases and J by 1 base, with 10 bases left in between. Germline V gene lookup returns CDR1 SGHTA and CDR2 FQGNSA. The CDR3 runs 14 residues. CDR3 bases: TGTGCCAGCAGCTCCTTAACCCCGAACACTGAAGCTTTCTTT. Amino acids: CASSSLTPNTEAFF.

The chain combines TRBV12-3 or TRBV12-4 with TRBJ1-5, with a weak D call TRBD1 (6 bases). The V gene lost 5 bases and the J gene lost 2 bases, with 13 bases spanning the gap. The length of the CDR3 is 15 residues. The CDR3: CASSLAGAGNQPQHF. The CDR3 nucleotides read TGTGCCAGCAGTCTTGCGGGGGCCGGCAATCAGCCCCAGCATTTT.

This clonotype was counted at least ten times. The V and J genes are TRBV11-2 and TRBJ1-5; D uncertain. The CDR3 runs to 18 residues. Germline V gene data show CDR1 as SGHAT and CDR2 as FQNNGV. Trimming cost V 0 bases and J 0 bases, with 15 bases left between them. The CDR3 DNA reads as TGTGCCAGCAGCTTAGAAGTCGGTTACACCACTAGCAATCAGCCCCAGCATTTT. Its translation is CASSLEVGYTTSNQPQHF.